This T cell receptor beta chain was documented in a study of cytomegalovirus exposure and HLA in healthy donors (dated by TCRdb to 2016 to 2017). Background for the entire study: An earlier analysis of some 600 of the donors reported about 280 Gb of sequence data and 95 million to 140 million unique TCR beta sequences obtained from about 179 million T cells. A later genetic analysis used genome-wide SNP genotypes for about 65% of the 666 donors, treating that subset as a discovery cohort. The T cell repertoires of 700 or so subjects were profiled by immunosequencing and related to cytomegalovirus serostatus. To study patterns of TCR occurrence, a later analysis re-analyzed previously published TCR beta repertoires from around 670 donors and added high-resolution HLA genotyping. Among the roughly 400 genotyped donors, 75% to 90% belonged to the genetic ancestry cluster associated with self-reported Caucasian donors. To predict cytomegalovirus infection status, the study combined high-throughput TCR immunosequencing, statistical association of individual TCRs with disease status, and machine learning. An early release covering some 640 HLA-typed donors comprised approximately 290 gigabases of sequencing data and tens of millions of unique TCR sequences. On average, around 240,000 unique TCR beta nucleotide sequences were sequenced per donor among 398 genotyped donors of the cohort, with 15% to 20% of those sequences being non-productive. Besides the first cohort of 666 subjects, a separate validation cohort made up of roughly 130 different subjects was used. An earlier analysis of some 600 of the donors applied high-throughput TCR beta sequencing to assess whether each TCR beta V gene segment acted as functional or pseudogenic. The number of donors typed differed by locus, with about 629-630 for A, B, C, DRB1 and DQB1, around 560 for DQA1, about 610 for DPA1, and approximately 470 for DPB1. Five DR-DQ haplotypes were handled as single units for association and clustering because linkage in the cohort was strong. All discovery cohort repertoires had been generated on a single sequencing platform. Donor age, sex, ethnicity and CMV serostatus were compiled alongside the repertoire data. Rather than using new phenotypic data, the later analysis identified candidate immune exposures from TCR beta sequences and from how often those sequences occurred across donors. The study aimed to test whether signatures of past pathogen exposure could be identified by cataloging public T cell receptors. Both class I and class II loci were covered by HLA typing, at four-digit resolution. What the research found in general, with its limitations: A further reported finding was that TCR beta sequences accurately predicted the HLA-A and HLA-B alleles for most subjects in the first cohort. The earlier analysis of about 600 of the donors excluded seventeen rarely observed V segments, including chromosome 9 orphons, because counts were too low. CMV serostatus was the only immune exposure information available for the cohort. Linkage disequilibrium might explain the correlated functional status among segregating V segments, but an unknown experimental factor could not be ruled out. Some IMGT-functional V segments, including TRBV6-2 and TRBV6-3, could not be told apart with the 87-base-pair reads, so those segments were excluded. In a later analysis, the rate of TCR association differed among HLA loci, with DRB1 alleles having the most associated TCRs and HLA-C alleles having the fewest. When HLA alleles, especially DR and DQ, strongly co-occurred, attributing TCR associations to individual alleles was difficult. The sequencing pipeline was judged likely to have produced a cluster of highly shared sequence variants as a technical artifact. A later genetic analysis associated a missense DCLRE1C variant with V-gene and J-gene trimming of TCR beta chains, and an independent cohort replicated the association. The study listed 150 to 200 TCR beta chains as associated with cytomegalovirus. In a later analysis, most CMV-associated TCR beta chains were found to appear HLA-restricted, with HLA associations seemingly driven largely by CMV exposure. Compared with equally common non-associated chains, HLA-associated TCR beta chains in a later analysis were more clonally expanded and had lower generation probabilities. A later analysis reported that several top co-occurrence clusters appeared linked to parvovirus B19, influenza, CMV and Epstein-Barr virus. The cohort was sequenced for TCR beta chains only, and without alpha or paired-chain data the features that could be detected were limited. Presence/absence analyses assumed roughly uniform sequencing depth across donors, an assumption that may not hold. Across donors, most TCR sequences were observed very rarely, whereas some public TCRs were present in many individuals. A few of the identified cytomegalovirus-associated TCR beta chains were confirmed in vitro to be specific for cytomegalovirus antigens. The classifier was reported to diagnose cytomegalovirus status with high specificity and sensitivity in both the original and validation cohorts. Broadly in line with IMGT annotations, most TCR beta V segments showed up in productive rearrangements about 87% or about 30% of the time in an earlier analysis of approximately 640 of the donors. Because some donors lacked HLA typing at each locus, the association tests relied only on the typed subset. A later analysis associated about 17,000 TCR beta sequences with specific HLA alleles at a false discovery rate of 0.05. It was suggested by the authors that the approach could potentially be generalized to other disease states and immunological phenotypes. According to a later genetic analysis, donors in an Asian-associated ancestry cluster had fewer N-insertions in productive TCRs than the approximately 610-donor mean.

CDR1 and CDR2 are drawn from the germline V gene: KGHSH, LQKENI. Trimming costs V 3 bases and J 1 base, and their ends lie 17 bases apart. The CDR3 holds 17 amino acids from the cysteine to the phenylalanine. Here the CDR3 DNA is all that survives: 51 bases in frame from base 1. Libraries were prepared through the immunoSEQ multiplex PCR assay. For the multiplex PCR, a mixture combining 60 forward primers for TCR Vbeta segments and 13 reverse primers for TCR Jbeta segments was used. A multiplex PCR assay on genomic DNA amplified the CDR3 region of rearranged TCR beta genes. The Illumina HiSeq System was used to sequence the amplified TCR beta libraries as 87-base-pair reads. In the paper's pipeline: A later analysis counted around 72 million unique TCR beta chains across the 650 to 800 repertoires, and roughly 11 million of these chains were shared by at least two donors. A nearest-neighbor algorithm error-corrected the raw reads and collapsed the reads into unique sequences, merging closely related sequences to remove PCR and sequencing errors. To assign V, D and J gene segments, CDR3 sequences were aligned to IMGT reference sequences. Each retained sequence needed at least a six-nucleotide match to both a V gene segment and a J gene segment. Rearrangements were called productive when the CDR3 lacked stop codons and stayed in frame with V and J; all others were non-productive. Following IMGT convention, CDR3 was defined as the stretch from the second conserved V-encoded cysteine up to the conserved J-encoded phenylalanine. The earlier analysis of a few hundred of the donors excluded sequences that lacked an unambiguous match to a single V gene segment. An earlier analysis of fewer than 650 of the donors classified V segments as functional when productive rearrangements were above 56.7% and as segregating when the standard deviation between donors was above 5%. To diagnose cytomegalovirus status from the catalog of TCR beta chain sequences, a statistical classification framework was built. A later analysis assigned V and J genes by comparing TCR nucleotide sequences with IMGT/GENE-DB human TR gene sequences. Using the TCRdist pipeline, a later analysis assigned CDR3 sequences along with most-parsimonious VDJ recombination scenarios. In a later analysis, each TCR beta chain was defined by its CDR3 amino acid sequence together with its V-gene family, and reads without a unique V-gene family were excluded. To address suspected cross-contamination and a sequencing artifact, a later analysis removed a few hundred highly shared, low-generation-probability nucleotide sequences. For each public chain, a later analysis derived a clonal expansion index from normalized ranks of inferred template counts within each repertoire. Generation probabilities in a later analysis came from a VDJ recombination model fitted to out-of-frame rearrangements, and those results were checked against IGoR. A later analysis scored TCR-TCR, TCR-HLA and TCR-CMV co-occurrence with hypergeometric tests, applying a repertoire-size bias correction to TCR pairs. To estimate false discovery rates, a later analysis permuted the HLA or CMV assignments 20 times. In a later analysis, co-occurring TCRs were grouped with DBSCAN, and TCRdist sequence similarity was added when clustering was performed within HLA-allele-positive subsets. Co-occurrence clustering excluded repertoires with fewer than 30,000 or more than 120,000 public chains, plus five with anomalous nucleotide sharing. TCRdb took over this immuneACCESS table, retaining in-frame rearrangements with V and J assigned. Such tables are incomplete; in checked studies, under half of the missing clones stem from an unresolved V gene, and the remainder is unexplained. From that table come the V and J calls and clone size; the DNA was used to work out D and trimming. This sample's table has entries for about 64,000 clones. The leading ten clones occupy 3.6% of the sample.

With regard to this clone: The target of this receptor is not known.

In total, just over 650 healthy bone marrow donors made up the cohort. At the time of sampling, all cohort members were nominally healthy, though unrecorded immune exposures were likely present. The donor was CMV seronegative and was included in the group of hundreds of seronegative cohort members. Each donor provided a peripheral blood sample, and peripheral blood mononuclear cells were used for TCR beta sequencing. The Qiagen DNeasy Blood Extraction Kit was used to extract genomic DNA from the blood cell samples. Input material: PBMCs. The TCR originated in a woman aged 18 to 35 in good health and CMV-seronegative. Recombination connected TRBV18 to TRBJ2-3; the D region possibly corresponds to TRBD2 (6 bases align). The CDR3 is CASSPQGTGARTDTQYF. The DNA is as follows: TGTGCCAGCTCACCTCAAGGTACGGGAGCCCGCACAGATACGCAGTATTTT.